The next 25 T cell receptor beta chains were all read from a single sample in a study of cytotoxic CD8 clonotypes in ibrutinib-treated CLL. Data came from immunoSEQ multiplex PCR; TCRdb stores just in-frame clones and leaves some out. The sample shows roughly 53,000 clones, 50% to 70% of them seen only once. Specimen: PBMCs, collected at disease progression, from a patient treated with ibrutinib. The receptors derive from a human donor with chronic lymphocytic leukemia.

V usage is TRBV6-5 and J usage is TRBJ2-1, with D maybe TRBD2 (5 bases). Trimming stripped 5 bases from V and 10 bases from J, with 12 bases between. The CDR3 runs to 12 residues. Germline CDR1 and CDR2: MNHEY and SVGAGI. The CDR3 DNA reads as TGTGCCAGCAGTGACTTTGGGAGCGAGCAGTTCTTC. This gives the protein CASSDFGSEQFF.

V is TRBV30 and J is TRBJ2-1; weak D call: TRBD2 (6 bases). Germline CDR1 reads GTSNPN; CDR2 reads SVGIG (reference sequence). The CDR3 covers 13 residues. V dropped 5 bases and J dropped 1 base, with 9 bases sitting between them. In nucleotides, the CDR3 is TGTGCCTGGGGGGGGATATCCTACAATGAGCAGTTCTTC. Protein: CAWGGISYNEQFF.

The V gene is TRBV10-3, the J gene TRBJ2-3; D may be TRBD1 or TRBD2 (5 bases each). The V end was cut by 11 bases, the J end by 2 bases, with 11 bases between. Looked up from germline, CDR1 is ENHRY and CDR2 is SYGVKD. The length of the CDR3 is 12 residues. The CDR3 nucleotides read TGTGCCGTCACCGGGACCACAGATACGCAGTATTTT. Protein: CAVTGTTDTQYF.

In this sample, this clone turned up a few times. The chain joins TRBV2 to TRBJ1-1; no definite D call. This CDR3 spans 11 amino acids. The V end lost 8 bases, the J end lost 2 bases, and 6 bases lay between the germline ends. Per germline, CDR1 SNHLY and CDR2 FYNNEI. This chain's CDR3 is CASVRNTEAFF. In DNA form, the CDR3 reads TGTGCCAGCGTGAGAAACACTGAAGCTTTCTTT.

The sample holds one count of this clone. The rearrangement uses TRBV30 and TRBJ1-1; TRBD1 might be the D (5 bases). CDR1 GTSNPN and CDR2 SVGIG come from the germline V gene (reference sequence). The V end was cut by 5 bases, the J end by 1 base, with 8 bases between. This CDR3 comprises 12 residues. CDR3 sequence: CAWGHQNTEAFF. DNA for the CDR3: TGTGCCTGGGGACATCAGAACACTGAAGCTTTCTTT.

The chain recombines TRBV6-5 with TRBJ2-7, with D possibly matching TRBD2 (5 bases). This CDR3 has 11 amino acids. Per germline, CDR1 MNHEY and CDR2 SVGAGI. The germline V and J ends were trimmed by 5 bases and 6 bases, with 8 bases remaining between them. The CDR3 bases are TGTGCCAGCAGTAAGCGGACCGAGCAGTACTTC. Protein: CASSKRTEQYF.

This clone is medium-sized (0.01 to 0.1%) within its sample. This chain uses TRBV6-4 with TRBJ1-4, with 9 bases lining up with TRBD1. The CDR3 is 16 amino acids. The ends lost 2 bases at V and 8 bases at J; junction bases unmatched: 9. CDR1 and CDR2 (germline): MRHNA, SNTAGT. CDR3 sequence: CASSDQTGGSGEKLFF. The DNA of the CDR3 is TGTGCCAGCAGTGACCAAACAGGGGGCAGCGGGGAAAAACTGTTTTTT.

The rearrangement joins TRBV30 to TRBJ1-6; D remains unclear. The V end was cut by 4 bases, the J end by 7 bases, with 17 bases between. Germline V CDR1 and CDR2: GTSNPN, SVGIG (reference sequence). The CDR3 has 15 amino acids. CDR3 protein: CAWTHSTAENSPLHF. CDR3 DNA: TGTGCCTGGACCCACAGCACGGCCGAGAATTCACCCCTCCACTTT. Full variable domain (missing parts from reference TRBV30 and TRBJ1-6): SQTIHQWPATLVQPVGSPLSLECTVEGTSNPNLYWYRQAAGRGLQLLFYSVGIGQISSEVPQNLSASRPQDRQFILSSKKLLLSDSGFYLCAWTHSTAENSPLHFGNGTRLTVT.

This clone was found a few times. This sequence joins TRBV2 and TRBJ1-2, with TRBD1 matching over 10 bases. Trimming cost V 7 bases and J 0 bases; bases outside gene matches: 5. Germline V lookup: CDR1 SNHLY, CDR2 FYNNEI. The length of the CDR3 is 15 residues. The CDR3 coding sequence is TGTGCCAGCACTTTGGGACAGGGGACTAACTATGGCTACACCTTC. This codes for CASTLGQGTNYGYTF.

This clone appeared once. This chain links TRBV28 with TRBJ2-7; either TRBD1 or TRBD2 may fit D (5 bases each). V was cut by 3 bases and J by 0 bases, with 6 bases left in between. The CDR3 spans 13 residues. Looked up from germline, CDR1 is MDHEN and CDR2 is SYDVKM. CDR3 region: CASSLGDSYEQYF. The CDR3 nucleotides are TGTGCCAGCAGTTTGGGGGACTCCTACGAGCAGTACTTC.

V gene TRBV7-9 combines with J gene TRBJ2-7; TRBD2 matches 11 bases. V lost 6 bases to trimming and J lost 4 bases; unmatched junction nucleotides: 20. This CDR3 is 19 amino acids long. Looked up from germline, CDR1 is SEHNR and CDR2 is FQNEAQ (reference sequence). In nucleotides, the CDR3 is TGTGCCAGCAGTTTTAGCTCAGGCCGTAGCGGGAGGGTGCTTTACGAGCAGTACTTC. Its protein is CASSFSSGRSGRVLYEQYF.

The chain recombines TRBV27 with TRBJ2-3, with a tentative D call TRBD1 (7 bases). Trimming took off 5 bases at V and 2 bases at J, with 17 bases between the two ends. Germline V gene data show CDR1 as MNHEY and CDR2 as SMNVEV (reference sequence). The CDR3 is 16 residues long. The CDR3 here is CASSRQGLTITDTQYF. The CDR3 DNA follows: TGTGCCAGCAGTAGACAGGGACTTACGATCACAGATACGCAGTATTTT.

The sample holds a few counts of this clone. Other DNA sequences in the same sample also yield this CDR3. The CDR3 reads CASRGRPNTEAFF. CDR3 in DNA: TGTGCCAGCAGAGGACGGCCGAACACTGAAGCTTTCTTT. This rearrangement joins TRBV6-5 to TRBJ1-1; D not resolved. Germline CDR1 and CDR2: MNHEY and SVGAGI. This CDR3 has 13 amino acids. V lost 6 bases, J lost 1 base, and 9 bases lay in between.

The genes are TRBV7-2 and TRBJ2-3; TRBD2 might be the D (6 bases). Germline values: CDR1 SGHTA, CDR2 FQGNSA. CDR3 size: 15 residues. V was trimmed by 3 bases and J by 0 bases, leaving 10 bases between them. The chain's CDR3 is CASSLQSGSTDTQYF. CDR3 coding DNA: TGTGCCAGCAGCTTGCAAAGCGGGAGCACAGATACGCAGTATTTT.

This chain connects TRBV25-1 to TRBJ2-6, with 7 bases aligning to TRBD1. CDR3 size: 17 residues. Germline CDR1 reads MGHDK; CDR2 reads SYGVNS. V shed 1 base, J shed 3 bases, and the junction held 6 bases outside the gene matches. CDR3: CASSESRTGFGANVLTF. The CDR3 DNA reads TGTGCCAGCAGTGAATCAAGGACAGGTTTTGGGGCCAACGTCCTGACTTTC.

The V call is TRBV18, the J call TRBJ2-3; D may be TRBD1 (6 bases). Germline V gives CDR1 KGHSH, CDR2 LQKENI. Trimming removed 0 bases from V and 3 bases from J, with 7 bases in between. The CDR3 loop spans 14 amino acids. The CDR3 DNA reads TGTGCCAGCTCACCACCGACAGGAACAGATACGCAGTATTTT. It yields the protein CASSPPTGTDTQYF.

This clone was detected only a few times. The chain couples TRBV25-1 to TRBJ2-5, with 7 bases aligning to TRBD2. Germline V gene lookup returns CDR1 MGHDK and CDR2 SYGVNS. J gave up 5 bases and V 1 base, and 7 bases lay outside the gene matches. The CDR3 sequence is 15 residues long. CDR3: CASSESGDGRETQYF. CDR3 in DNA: TGTGCCAGCAGTGAATCTGGGGACGGGAGGGAGACCCAGTACTTC.

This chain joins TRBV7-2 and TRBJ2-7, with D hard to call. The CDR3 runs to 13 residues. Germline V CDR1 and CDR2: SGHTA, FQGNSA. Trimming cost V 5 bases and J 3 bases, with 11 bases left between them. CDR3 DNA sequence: TGTGCCAGCAGCCAGTATAACGGCTACGAGCAGTACTTC. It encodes CASSQYNGYEQYF.

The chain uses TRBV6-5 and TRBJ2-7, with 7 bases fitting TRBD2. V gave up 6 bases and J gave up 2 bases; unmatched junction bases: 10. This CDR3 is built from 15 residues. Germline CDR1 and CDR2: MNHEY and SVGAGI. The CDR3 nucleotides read TGTGCCAGCAGCCTAGTCCCCGGGAGGACCTACGAGCAGTACTTC. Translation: CASSLVPGRTYEQYF.

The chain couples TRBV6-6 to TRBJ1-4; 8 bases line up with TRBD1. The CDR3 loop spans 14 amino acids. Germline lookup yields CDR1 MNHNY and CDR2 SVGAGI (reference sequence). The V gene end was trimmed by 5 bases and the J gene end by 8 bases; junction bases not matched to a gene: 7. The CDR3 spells CASSPGGQEEKLFF. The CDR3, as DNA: TGTGCCAGCAGTCCAGGGGGCCAGGAGGAAAAACTGTTTTTT.

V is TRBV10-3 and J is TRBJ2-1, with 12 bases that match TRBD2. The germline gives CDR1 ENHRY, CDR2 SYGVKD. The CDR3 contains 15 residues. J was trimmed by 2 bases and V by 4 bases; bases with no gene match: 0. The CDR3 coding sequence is TGTGCCATCAGTGGGACTAGCGGGACCTACAATGAGCAGTTCTTC. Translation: CAISGTSGTYNEQFF.

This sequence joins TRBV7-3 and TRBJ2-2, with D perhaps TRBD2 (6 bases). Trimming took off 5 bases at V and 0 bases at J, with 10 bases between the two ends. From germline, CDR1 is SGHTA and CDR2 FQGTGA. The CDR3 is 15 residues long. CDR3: CASSPQRANTGELFF. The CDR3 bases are TGTGCCAGCAGCCCTCAGCGGGCGAACACCGGGGAGCTGTTTTTT.

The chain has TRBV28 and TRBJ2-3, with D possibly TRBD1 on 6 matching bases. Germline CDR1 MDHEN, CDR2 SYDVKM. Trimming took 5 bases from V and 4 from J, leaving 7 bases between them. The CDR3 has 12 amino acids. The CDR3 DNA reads TGTGCCAGCAGTACAGGGTCAGATACGCAGTATTTT. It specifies CASSTGSDTQYF.

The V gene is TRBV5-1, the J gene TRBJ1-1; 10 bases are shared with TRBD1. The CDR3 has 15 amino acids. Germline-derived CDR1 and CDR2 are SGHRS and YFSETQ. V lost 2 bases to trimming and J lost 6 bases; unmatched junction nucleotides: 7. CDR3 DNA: TGCGCCAGCAGCTTATCCCGGGACAGGGGCCCTGAAGCTTTCTTT. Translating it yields CASSLSRDRGPEAFF.

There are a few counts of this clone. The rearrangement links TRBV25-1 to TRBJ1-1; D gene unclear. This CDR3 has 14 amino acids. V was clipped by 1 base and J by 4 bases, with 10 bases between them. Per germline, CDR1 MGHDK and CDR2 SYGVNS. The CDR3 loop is CASSESGMVTEAFF. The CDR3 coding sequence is TGTGCCAGCAGTGAATCTGGTATGGTCACTGAAGCTTTCTTT.